This TCR beta chain was identified in a study of OX40 agonist ivuxolimab in advanced cancers. Assay used: immunoSEQ multiplex PCR; TCRdb lists only in-frame clones, some missing. The profile shows 80,000 to 95,000 clones, 80% to 90% of them singletons. Remarks on this clone: Its antigen is not identified.

Findings of the study overall: Nonresponders, in some cases, also had low normalized T-cell clonal expansion.

The specimen was CD4+ or CD8+ T cells sorted from blood, collected in a trial of the OX40 agonist ivuxolimab. This sequence was found in an adult with an advanced solid tumor such as melanoma, head and neck, liver or kidney cancer.

As DNA, the CDR3 is TGCGCCAGCAGCCAAGTAATGACAGCCACAGATACGCAGTATTTT. Translating gives CASSQVMTATDTQYF. The chain carries TRBV4-1 and TRBJ2-3; a possible D gene is TRBD1 (5 bases). Per the germline V gene, CDR1 is MGHRA and CDR2 is YSYEKL. The V end lost 1 base, the J end lost 2 bases, and 10 bases lay between the germline ends. CDR3 size: 15 residues.